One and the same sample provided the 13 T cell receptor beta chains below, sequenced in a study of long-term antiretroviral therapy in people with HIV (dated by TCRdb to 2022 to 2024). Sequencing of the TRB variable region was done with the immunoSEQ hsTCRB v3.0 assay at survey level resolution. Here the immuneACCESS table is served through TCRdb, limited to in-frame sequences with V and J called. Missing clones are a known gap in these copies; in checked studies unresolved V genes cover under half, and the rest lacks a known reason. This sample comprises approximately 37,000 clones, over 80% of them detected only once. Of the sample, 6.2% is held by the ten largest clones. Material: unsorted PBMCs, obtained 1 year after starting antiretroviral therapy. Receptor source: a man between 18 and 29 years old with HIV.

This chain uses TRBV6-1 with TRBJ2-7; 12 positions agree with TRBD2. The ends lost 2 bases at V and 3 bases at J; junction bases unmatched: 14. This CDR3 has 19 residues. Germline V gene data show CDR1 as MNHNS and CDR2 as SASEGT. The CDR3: CASSERVGILAGGFYEQYF. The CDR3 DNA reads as TGTGCCAGCAGTGAAAGGGTGGGCATACTAGCGGGGGGCTTCTACGAGCAGTACTTC.

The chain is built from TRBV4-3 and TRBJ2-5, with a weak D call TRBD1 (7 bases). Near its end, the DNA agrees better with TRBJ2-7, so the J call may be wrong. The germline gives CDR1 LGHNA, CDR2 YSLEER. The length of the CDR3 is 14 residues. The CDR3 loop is CASSQARGAYEQYF. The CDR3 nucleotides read TGCGCCAGCAGCCAAGCCAGGGGGGCCTACGAGCAGTACTTC.

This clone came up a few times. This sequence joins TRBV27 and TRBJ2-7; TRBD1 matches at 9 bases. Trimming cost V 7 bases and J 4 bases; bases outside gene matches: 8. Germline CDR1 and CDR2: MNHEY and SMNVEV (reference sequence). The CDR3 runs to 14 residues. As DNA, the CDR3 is TGTGCCAGCACCGCGGGGACAGGGAGTTACGAGCAGTACTTC. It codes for CASTAGTGSYEQYF.

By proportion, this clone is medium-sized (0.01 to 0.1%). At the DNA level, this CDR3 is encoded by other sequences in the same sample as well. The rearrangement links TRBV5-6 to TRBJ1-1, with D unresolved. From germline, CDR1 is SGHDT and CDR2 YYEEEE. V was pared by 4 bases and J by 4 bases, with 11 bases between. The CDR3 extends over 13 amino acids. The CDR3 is CASSPSAGTEAFF. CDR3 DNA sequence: TGTGCCAGCAGCCCCTCCGCGGGCACTGAAGCTTTCTTT. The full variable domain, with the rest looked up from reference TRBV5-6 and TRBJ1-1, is DAGVTQSPTHLIKTRGQQVTLRCSPKSGHDTVSWYQQALGQGPQFIFQYYEEEERQRGNFPDRFSGHQFPNYSSELNVNALLLGDSALYLCASSPSAGTEAFFGQGTRLTVV.

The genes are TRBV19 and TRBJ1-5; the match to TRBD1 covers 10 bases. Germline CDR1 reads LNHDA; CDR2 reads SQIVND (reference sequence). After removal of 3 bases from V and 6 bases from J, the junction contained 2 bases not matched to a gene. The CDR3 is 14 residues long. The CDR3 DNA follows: TGTGCCAGTAGTATTGGACAGGGGGGTCAGCCCCAGCATTTT. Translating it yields CASSIGQGGQPQHF.

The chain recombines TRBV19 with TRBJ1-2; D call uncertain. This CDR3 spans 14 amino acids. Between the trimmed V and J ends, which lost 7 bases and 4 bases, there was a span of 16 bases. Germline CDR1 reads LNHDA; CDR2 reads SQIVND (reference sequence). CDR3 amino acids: CASTINTEIYGYTF. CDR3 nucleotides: TGTGCCAGTACGATTAACACGGAGATCTATGGCTACACCTTC.

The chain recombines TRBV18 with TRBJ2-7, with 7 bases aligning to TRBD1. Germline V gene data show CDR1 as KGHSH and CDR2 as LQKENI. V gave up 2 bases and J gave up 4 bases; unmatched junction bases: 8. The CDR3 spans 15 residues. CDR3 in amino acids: CASSPGRTGVYEQYF. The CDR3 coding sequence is TGTGCCAGCTCACCAGGCAGGACAGGTGTATACGAGCAGTACTTC.

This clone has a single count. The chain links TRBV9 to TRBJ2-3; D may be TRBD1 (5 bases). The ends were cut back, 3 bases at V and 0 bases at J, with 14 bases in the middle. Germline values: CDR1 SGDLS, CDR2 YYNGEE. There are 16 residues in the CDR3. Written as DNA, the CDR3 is TGTGCCAGCAGCGAAGGGGCCTCGATGAGCACAGATACGCAGTATTTT. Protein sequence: CASSEGASMSTDTQYF. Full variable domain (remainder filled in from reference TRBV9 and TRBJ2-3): DSGVTQTPKHLITATGQRVTLRCSPRSGDLSVYWYQQSLDQGLQFLIQYYNGEERAKGNILERFSAQQFPDLHSELNLSSLELGDSALYFCASSEGASMSTDTQYFGPGTRLTVL.

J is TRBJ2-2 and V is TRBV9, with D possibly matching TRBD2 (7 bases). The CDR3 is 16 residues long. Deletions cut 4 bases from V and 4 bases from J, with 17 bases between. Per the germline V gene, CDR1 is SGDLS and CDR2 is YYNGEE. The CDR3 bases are TGTGCCAGCAGCCCCCAACAGGGAGGGCCCACCGGGGAGCTGTTTTTT. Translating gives CASSPQQGGPTGELFF. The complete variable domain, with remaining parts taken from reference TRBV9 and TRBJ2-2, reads DSGVTQTPKHLITATGQRVTLRCSPRSGDLSVYWYQQSLDQGLQFLIQYYNGEERAKGNILERFSAQQFPDLHSELNLSSLELGDSALYFCASSPQQGGPTGELFFGEGSRLTVL.

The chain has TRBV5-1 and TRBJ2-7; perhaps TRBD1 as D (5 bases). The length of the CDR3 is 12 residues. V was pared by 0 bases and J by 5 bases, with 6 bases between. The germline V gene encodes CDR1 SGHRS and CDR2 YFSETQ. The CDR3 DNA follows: TGCGCCAGCAGCTTGGCAGGGAACGAGCAGTACTTC. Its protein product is CASSLAGNEQYF.

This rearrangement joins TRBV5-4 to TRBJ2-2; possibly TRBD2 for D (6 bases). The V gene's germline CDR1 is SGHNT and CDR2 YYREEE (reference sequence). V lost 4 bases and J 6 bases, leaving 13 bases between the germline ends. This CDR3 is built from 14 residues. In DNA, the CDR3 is TGTGCCAGCAGCGACTGGGGGGTACCCGGGGAGCTGTTTTTT. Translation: CASSDWGVPGELFF.

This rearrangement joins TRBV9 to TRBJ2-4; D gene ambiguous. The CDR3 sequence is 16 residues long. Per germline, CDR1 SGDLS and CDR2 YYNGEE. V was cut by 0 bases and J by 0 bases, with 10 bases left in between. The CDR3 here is CASSVGGGPAKNIQYF. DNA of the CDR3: TGTGCCAGCAGCGTAGGAGGTGGGCCAGCCAAAAACATTCAGTACTTC.

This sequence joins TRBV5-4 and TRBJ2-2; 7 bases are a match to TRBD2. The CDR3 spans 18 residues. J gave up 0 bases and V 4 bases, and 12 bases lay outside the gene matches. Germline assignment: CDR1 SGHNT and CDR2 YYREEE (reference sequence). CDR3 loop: CASSTLRGGRSNTGELFF. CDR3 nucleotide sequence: TGTGCCAGCAGCACTCTCCGCGGGGGACGGTCGAACACCGGGGAGCTGTTTTTT. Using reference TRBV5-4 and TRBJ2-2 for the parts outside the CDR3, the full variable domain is ETGVTQSPTHLIKTRGQQVTLRCSSQSGHNTVSWYQQALGQGPQFIFQYYREEENGRGNFPPRFSGLQFPNYSSELNVNALELDDSALYLCASSTLRGGRSNTGELFFGEGSRLTVL.